The rows below give T cell receptor beta chains drawn from one sample of a study of blood T cell repertoires in COVID-19. Measured with immunoSEQ multiplex PCR; TCRdb has only the in-frame clones, and not every one. The profile shows 200,000 to 250,000 clones, nearly 90% of them singletons. Source material: PBMCs or T cells enriched from blood (not recorded which). Source of these receptors: a man between 25 and 39 years old who had been exposed to COVID-19. Each CDR3 is given with its conserved first and last residue. Each record gives: V gene, J gene, D gene, clone size, CDR3 protein, CDR3 DNA. D genes are given only for firm matches. For some rows the clone size is stated as once, few or many, or as a class when expanded; others skip it.

>TRBV21-1|TRBJ1-4|-|-
CASSNSDRGGLANEKLFF
TGTGCCAGCAGCAATTCGGACAGGGGAGGATTGGCTAATGAAAAACTGTTTTTT
>TRBV18|TRBJ2-1|TRBD2|-
CASSQTSGSSYNEQFF
TGTGCCAGCTCACAAACTAGCGGATCCTCCTACAATGAGCAGTTCTTC
>TRBV19|TRBJ1-1|-|-
CASSIVRGPEAFF
TGTGCCAGTAGTATTGTCAGGGGACCTGAAGCTTTCTTT
>TRBV19|TRBJ2-1|TRBD2|once
CASSIIAGITDNEQFF
TGTGCCAGTAGTATCATAGCGGGGATCACAGACAATGAGCAGTTCTTC
>TRBV29-1|TRBJ1-1|-|-
CSSLSSLQTGHPLEAFF
TGCAGCTCCTTGTCCTCACTTCAAACAGGGCATCCCCTTGAAGCTTTCTTT
>TRBV12-3/TRBV12-4|TRBJ1-6|-|-
CASSLRETSPLHF
TGTGCCAGCAGTTTGAGGGAGACCTCACCCCTCCACTTT
>TRBV19|TRBJ1-1|-|-
CASSKPLGQRGTEAFF
TGTGCCAGTAGTAAACCGTTGGGGCAAAGGGGCACTGAAGCTTTCTTT
>TRBV11-2|TRBJ2-2|-|-
CASSLRVGELFF
TGTGCCAGCAGCCTCCGGGTCGGGGAGCTGTTTTTT
>TRBV5-1|TRBJ2-7|-|-
CASSLIRGARHYEQYF
TGCGCCAGCAGCTTGATACGCGGGGCCCGTCACTACGAGCAGTACTTC
>TRBV27|TRBJ1-1|TRBD1|-
CASSYQGANTEAFF
TGTGCCAGCAGTTACCAGGGGGCGAACACTGAAGCTTTCTTT
>TRBV28|TRBJ2-1|TRBD2|-
CASRTLGGGADEQFF
TGTGCCAGCAGAACCCTGGGCGGGGGGGCCGATGAGCAGTTCTTC
>TRBV5-4|TRBJ1-3|-|-
CASSLVGGDTIYF
TGTGCCAGCAGCTTGGTAGGGGGAGACACCATATATTTT
>TRBV27|TRBJ2-2|-|-
CASSPPLARRGTNTGELFF
TGTGCCAGCAGCCCACCCCTCGCCCGGCGGGGAACGAACACCGGGGAGCTGTTTTTT
>TRBV27|TRBJ1-5|TRBD1|-
CASSFSGQWQPQHF
TGTGCCAGCAGTTTTTCGGGACAGTGGCAGCCCCAGCATTTT
>TRBV7-9|TRBJ1-4|TRBD1|-
CASSLQIRGPEKLFF
TGTGCCAGCAGCTTACAGATCAGGGGGCCTGAAAAACTGTTTTTT